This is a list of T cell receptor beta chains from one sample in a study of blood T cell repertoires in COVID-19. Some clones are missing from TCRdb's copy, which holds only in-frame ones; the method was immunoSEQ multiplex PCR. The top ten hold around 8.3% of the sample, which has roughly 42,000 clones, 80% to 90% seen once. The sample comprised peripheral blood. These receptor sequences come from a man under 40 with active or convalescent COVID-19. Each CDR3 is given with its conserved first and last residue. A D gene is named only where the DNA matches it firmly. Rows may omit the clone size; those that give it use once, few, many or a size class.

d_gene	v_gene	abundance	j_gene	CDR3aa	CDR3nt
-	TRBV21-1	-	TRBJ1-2	CASSKEPGQQGPGYTF	TGTGCCAGCAGCAAAGAACCCGGACAGCAAGGGCCTGGCTACACCTTC
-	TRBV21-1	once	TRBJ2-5	CASSERTGPRETQYF	TGTGCCAGCAGCGAAAGGACAGGGCCGAGGGAGACCCAGTACTTC
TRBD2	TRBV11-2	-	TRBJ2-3	CASSLWRGGVRSTDTQYF	TGTGCCAGCAGCTTATGGCGTGGGGGGGTGAGGAGCACAGATACGCAGTATTTT
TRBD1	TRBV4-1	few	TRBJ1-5	CASSQTYGTGTQYSNQPQHF	TGCGCCAGCAGCCAAACCTACGGGACAGGGACCCAATATAGCAATCAGCCCCAGCATTTT
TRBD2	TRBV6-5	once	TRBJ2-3	CASSYAGGGVDTQYF	TGTGCCAGCAGTTACGCTGGCGGGGGGGTTGATACGCAGTATTTT
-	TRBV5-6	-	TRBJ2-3	CASSSGRRDTQYF	TGTGCCAGCAGCTCCGGGAGACGAGATACGCAGTATTTT
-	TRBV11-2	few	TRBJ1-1	CASSLVPGATEAFF	TGTGCCAGCAGCTTAGTCCCAGGGGCCACTGAAGCTTTCTTT
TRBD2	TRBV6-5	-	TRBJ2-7	CASKGGGGYEQYF	TGTGCCAGCAAGGGCGGCGGGGGCTACGAGCAGTACTTC
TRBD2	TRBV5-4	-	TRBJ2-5	CASSSAGGAVETQYF	TGTGCCAGCAGCTCGGCGGGGGGGGCCGTAGAGACCCAGTACTTC
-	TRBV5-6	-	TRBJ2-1	CASSLDLPGALTYNEQFF	TGTGCCAGCAGCTTGGACCTCCCAGGGGCCCTTACCTACAATGAGCAGTTCTTC
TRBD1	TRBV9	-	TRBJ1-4	CASSADRGGEKLFF	TGTGCCAGCAGCGCCGACAGGGGTGGGGAAAAACTGTTTTTT
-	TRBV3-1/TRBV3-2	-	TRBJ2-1	CASSHSREQFF	TGTGCCAGCAGCCACTCTAGAGAGCAGTTCTTC
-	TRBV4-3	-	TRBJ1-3	CASSRTQGTGNTIYF	TGCGCCAGCAGCCGAACCCAGGGAACTGGAAACACCATATATTTT
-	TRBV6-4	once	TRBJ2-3	CASSVSSRDTQYF	TGTGCCAGCAGTGTTAGTTCGAGAGATACGCAGTATTTT
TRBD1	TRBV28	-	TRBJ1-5	CASSSPGQGSNQPQHF	TGTGCCAGCAGCTCTCCCGGACAGGGAAGCAATCAGCCCCAGCATTTT
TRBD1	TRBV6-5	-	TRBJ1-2	CASSYRNRGNYGYTF	TGTGCCAGCAGTTACCGAAACAGGGGTAACTATGGCTACACCTTC
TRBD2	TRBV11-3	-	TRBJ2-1	CASSPPQASSGHYNEQFF	TGTGCCAGCAGCCCCCCACAGGCCTCTAGCGGTCACTACAATGAGCAGTTCTTC
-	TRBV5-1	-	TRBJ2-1	CASSFPSDEQFF	TGCGCCAGCAGCTTCCCGAGCGATGAGCAGTTCTTC
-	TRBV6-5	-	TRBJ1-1	CASSKSGISDTEAFF	TGTGCCAGCAGTAAATCAGGGATATCGGACACTGAAGCTTTCTTT
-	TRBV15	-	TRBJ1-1	CATGEGDTEAFF	TGTGCCACCGGGGAAGGGGACACTGAAGCTTTCTTT
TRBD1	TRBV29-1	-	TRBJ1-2	CSVETTGVGGYTF	TGCAGCGTTGAGACGACAGGGGTGGGTGGCTACACCTTC
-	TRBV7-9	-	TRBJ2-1	CASSLWDSYNEQFF	TGTGCCAGCAGCTTATGGGACTCTTACAATGAGCAGTTCTTC
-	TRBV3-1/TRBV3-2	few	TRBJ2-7	CASSHFSTRGEQYF	TGTGCCAGCAGCCATTTCTCGACCAGGGGCGAGCAGTACTTC
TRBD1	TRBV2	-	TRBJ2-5	CASSEGRTGRQETQYF	TGTGCCAGCAGTGAGGGCAGGACAGGGAGACAAGAGACCCAGTACTTC
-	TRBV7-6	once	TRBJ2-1	CASSLTGRQQFF	TGTGCCAGCAGTCTCACAGGGAGACAGCAGTTCTTC
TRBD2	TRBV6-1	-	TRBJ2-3	CASRELSGGSTDTQYF	TGTGCCAGCAGGGAACTTAGCGGGGGTAGCACAGATACGCAGTATTTT
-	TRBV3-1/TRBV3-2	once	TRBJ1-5	CASSQAGASQPQHF	TGTGCCAGCAGCCAAGCAGGGGCGAGTCAGCCCCAGCATTTT
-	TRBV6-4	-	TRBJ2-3	CASSPLGFADTQYF	TGTGCCAGCAGTCCCCTAGGATTCGCAGATACGCAGTATTTT
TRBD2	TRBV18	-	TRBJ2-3	CASSYAIDLLAGAADTQYF	TGTGCCAGCTCGTATGCTATCGATCTACTAGCGGGAGCGGCAGATACGCAGTATTTT
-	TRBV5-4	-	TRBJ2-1	CASSRTIYNEQFF	TGTGCCAGCAGCAGGACAATCTACAATGAGCAGTTCTTC
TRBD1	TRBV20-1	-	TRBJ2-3	CSASAPGQGKDTQYF	TGCAGTGCAAGTGCCCCGGGACAGGGAAAAGATACGCAGTATTTT
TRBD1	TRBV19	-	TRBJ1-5	CASSSHRTGQEHF	TGTGCCAGTAGTTCCCATAGGACAGGACAGGAGCATTTT
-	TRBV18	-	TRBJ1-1	CASSPDSLNTEAFF	TGTGCCAGCTCACCGGACAGCTTGAACACTGAAGCTTTCTTT
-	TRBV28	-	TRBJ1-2	CASSLGRGAGGYGYTF	TGTGCCAGCAGTCTAGGACGGGGCGCGGGGGGATATGGCTACACCTTC
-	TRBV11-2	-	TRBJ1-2	CASSSAPSEGYGYTF	TGTGCCAGCAGCTCTGCTCCATCCGAGGGCTATGGCTACACCTTC
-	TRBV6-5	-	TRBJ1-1	CASRYAGENTEAFF	TGTGCCAGCAGATACGCTGGAGAGAACACTGAAGCTTTCTTT
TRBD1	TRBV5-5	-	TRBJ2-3	CASSKDRLGPTDTQYF	TGTGCCAGCAGCAAGGACAGGCTAGGGCCCACAGATACGCAGTATTTT
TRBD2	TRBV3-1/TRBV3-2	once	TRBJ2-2	CASSQRALAATNSNTGELFF	TGTGCCAGCAGCCAGCGGGCTCTAGCGGCGACTAACTCGAACACCGGGGAGCTGTTTTTT
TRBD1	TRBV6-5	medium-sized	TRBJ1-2	CASTDRESYGYTF	TGTGCCAGCACGGACAGGGAGAGCTATGGCTACACCTTC
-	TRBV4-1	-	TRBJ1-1	CASSPIGGVPEAFF	TGCGCCAGCAGCCCGATAGGCGGGGTCCCTGAAGCTTTCTTT
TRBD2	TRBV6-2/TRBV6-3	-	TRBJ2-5	CASSYGGGASETQYF	TGTGCCAGCAGTTACGGCGGGGGGGCGTCTGAGACCCAGTACTTC
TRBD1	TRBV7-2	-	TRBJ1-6	CASSSSRTGNNSPLHF	TGTGCCAGCAGCTCTTCTCGGACAGGGAATAATTCACCCCTCCACTTT
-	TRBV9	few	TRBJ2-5	CASSPRDFSETQYF	TGTGCCAGCAGCCCCCGGGACTTCTCAGAGACCCAGTACTTC
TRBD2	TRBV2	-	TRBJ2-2	CASIGLAGVGGELFF	TGTGCCAGCATCGGACTAGCGGGAGTCGGCGGGGAGCTGTTTTTT
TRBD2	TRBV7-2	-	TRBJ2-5	CASSRRSSGQETQYF	TGTGCCAGCAGCCGCAGGTCTAGCGGACAAGAGACCCAGTACTTC
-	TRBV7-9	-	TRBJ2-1	CASSLGSRPTYNEQFF	TGTGCCAGCAGCTTAGGGAGTAGACCCACCTACAATGAGCAGTTCTTC
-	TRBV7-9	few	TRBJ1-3	CASSSTGDSSGNTIYF	TGTGCCAGCAGCAGTACAGGTGATAGTAGTGGAAACACCATATATTTT
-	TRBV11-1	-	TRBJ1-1	CASSETDRGTEAFF	TGTGCCAGCAGCGAGACTGATAGAGGCACTGAAGCTTTCTTT
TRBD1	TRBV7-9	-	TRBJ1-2	CASSPSTGINYGYTF	TGTGCCAGCAGCCCGTCGACAGGGATAAACTATGGCTACACCTTC
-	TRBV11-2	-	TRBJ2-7	CASSLAQQSYEQYF	TGTGCCAGCAGCTTAGCCCAACAGTCCTACGAGCAGTACTTC
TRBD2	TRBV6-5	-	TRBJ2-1	CASIPGLAGDNEQFF	TGTGCCAGCATCCCGGGACTAGCGGGAGACAATGAGCAGTTCTTC
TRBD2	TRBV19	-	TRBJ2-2	CASSSGGRTGELFF	TGTGCCAGTAGTAGCGGGGGGCGCACCGGGGAGCTGTTTTTT
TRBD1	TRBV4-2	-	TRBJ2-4	CASSRPGTGGSLAKNIQYF	TGTGCCAGCAGCCGACCCGGGACAGGGGGCTCTCTGGCCAAAAACATTCAGTACTTC
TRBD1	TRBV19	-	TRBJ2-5	CASRRQGQGLETQYF	TGTGCCAGTAGACGCCAGGGACAGGGGTTAGAGACCCAGTACTTC
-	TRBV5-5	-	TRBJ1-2	CASRVDRSNYGYTF	TGTGCCAGCAGAGTGGACAGATCTAACTATGGCTACACCTTC
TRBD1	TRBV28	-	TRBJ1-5	CASSLTGQGINQPQHF	TGTGCCAGCAGTCTAACGGGACAGGGGATCAATCAGCCCCAGCATTTT
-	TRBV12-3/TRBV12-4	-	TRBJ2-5	CASRFGQETQYF	TGTGCCAGCAGGTTCGGGCAAGAGACCCAGTACTTC
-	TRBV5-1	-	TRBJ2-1	CASSPRTAPTGEQFF	TGCGCCAGCAGCCCACGGACGGCCCCCACAGGTGAGCAGTTCTTC